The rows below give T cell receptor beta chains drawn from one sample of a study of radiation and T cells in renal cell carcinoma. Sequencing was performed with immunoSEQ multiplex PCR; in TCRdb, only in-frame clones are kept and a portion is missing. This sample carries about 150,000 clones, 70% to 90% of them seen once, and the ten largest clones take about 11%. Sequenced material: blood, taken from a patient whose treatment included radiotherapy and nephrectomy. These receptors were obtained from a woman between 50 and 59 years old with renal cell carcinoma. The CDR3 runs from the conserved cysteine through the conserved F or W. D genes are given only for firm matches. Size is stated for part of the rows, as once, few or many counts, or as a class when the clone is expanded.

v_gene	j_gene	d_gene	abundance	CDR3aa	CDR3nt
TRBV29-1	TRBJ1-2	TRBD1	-	CSVVDRAVYGYTF	TGCAGCGTAGTGGACAGGGCGGTCTATGGCTACACCTTC
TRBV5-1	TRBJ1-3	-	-	CASSSGASGNTIYF	TGCGCCAGCAGCTCAGGAGCCTCAGGAAACACCATATATTTT
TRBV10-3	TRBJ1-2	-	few	CAIQTDVDYGYTF	TGTGCCATCCAGACAGACGTTGACTATGGCTACACCTTC
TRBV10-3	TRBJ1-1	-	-	CAIGRDTEAFF	TGTGCCATCGGGAGGGACACTGAAGCTTTCTTT
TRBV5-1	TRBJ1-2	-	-	CASSLGLEGRANYGYTF	TGCGCCAGCAGCTTGGGTTTAGAGGGGAGAGCTAACTATGGCTACACCTTC
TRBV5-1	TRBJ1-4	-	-	CASSLGDPTNEKLFF	TGCGCCAGCAGCTTGGGGGATCCAACTAATGAAAAACTGTTTTTT
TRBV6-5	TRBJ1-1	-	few	CASSYYNRDYTEAFF	TGTGCCAGCAGTTACTACAACCGGGACTACACTGAAGCTTTCTTT
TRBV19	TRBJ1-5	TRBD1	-	CASSKDRDSLWVQPQHF	TGTGCCAGTAGCAAAGACCGGGACAGCTTGTGGGTTCAGCCCCAGCATTTT
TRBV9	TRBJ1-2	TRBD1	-	CASSLGTGSYGYTF	TGTGCCAGCAGCCTTGGGACAGGGAGTTATGGCTACACCTTC
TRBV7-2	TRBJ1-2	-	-	CASSFLTGDYGYTF	TGTGCCAGCAGCTTTTTGACAGGCGACTATGGCTACACCTTC
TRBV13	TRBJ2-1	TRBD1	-	CASKGQGVHEQFF	TGTGCCAGCAAGGGACAGGGGGTTCATGAGCAGTTCTTC
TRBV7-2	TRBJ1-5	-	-	CASSPYAGPQPQHF	TGTGCCAGCAGCCCGTACGCAGGGCCCCAGCCCCAGCATTTT
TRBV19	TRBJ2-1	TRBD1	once	CASTDPGQGNHEQFF	TGTGCCAGTACCGATCCGGGACAGGGAAATCACGAGCAGTTCTTC
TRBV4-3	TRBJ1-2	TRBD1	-	CASSQGSDRGGYTF	TGCGCCAGCAGCCAAGGATCGGACAGGGGTGGCTACACCTTC
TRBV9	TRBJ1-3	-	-	CASSQAGGGGNTIYF	TGTGCCAGCAGCCAAGCTGGTGGTGGAGGAAACACCATATATTTT
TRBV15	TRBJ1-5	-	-	CATSRDYGQGGDQPQHF	TGTGCCACCAGCAGAGATTACGGACAAGGTGGCGATCAGCCCCAGCATTTT
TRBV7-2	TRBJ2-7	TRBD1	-	CASSSDRGDYYEQYF	TGTGCCAGCAGCTCCGACAGGGGTGACTACTACGAGCAGTACTTC
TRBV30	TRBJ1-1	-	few	CAWSVGGMNTEAFF	TGTGCCTGGAGTGTTGGGGGAATGAACACTGAAGCTTTCTTT
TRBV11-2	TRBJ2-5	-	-	CASSSTGAFLMETQYF	TGTGCCAGCAGCTCGACGGGAGCTTTTTTAATGGAGACCCAGTACTTC
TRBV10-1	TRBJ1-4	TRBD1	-	CASSYSTTGTGEGRREKLFF	TGCGCCAGCAGCTACTCGACTACCGGGACAGGGGAAGGAAGGAGGGAAAAACTGTTTTTT
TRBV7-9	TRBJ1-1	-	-	CASSPLSGLYTEAFF	TGTGCCAGCAGCCCTCTCTCCGGGTTATATACTGAAGCTTTCTTT
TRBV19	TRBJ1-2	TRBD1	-	CASSINLQGTYGYTF	TGTGCCAGTAGTATAAATCTACAGGGGACCTATGGCTACACCTTC
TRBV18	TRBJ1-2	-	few	CASSPLNRQSAYGYTF	TGTGCCAGCTCACCTCTGAACCGACAGTCAGCCTATGGCTACACCTTC